This T cell receptor (beta chain) was sequenced for a study of T cell clones after liver transplantation (dated by TCRdb to the late 2010s). Background on the whole study: The samples were obtained from ITN030ST, a randomized trial that attempted immunosuppression withdrawal within 2 years after liver transplantation. As an antigen-independent comparator for the donor-reactive sequences, third party-reactive TCRbeta sequences from pre-transplant MLRs were identified as well. Three of the eight recipients were HCV-positive; the others were transplanted for non-autoimmune, non-viral indications. No induction therapy was given to the subjects, and standard immunosuppression was administered until randomization at 12-24 months post-transplant. Blood samples were collected pre-transplant, pre-randomization before withdrawal, and post-randomization after either complete withdrawal or failed withdrawal. The studied cohort comprised 8 liver transplant recipients, 3 classified as tolerant and 5 as non-tolerant. To count as tolerant, a recipient had to stay completely off immunosuppression for at least one year without liver enzymes climbing beyond twice the upper limit of normal. Donor-reactive T cell clones were identified by TCRbeta sequencing following a pre-transplant mixed lymphocyte reaction and were subsequently tracked in post-transplant blood.

What the study reported, not specific to this receptor: Circulating donor-reactive CD4 TCRbeta sequences fell significantly post-transplant in 5 of 8 subjects, irrespective of tolerance or HCV status. Without allograft tissue specimens, donor-reactive T cells may have migrated into the graft rather than being deleted. When repertoire turnover was accounted for, significantly reduced detection of donor-reactive sequences was found in 7 of 8 subjects for CD4 and in 8 of 8 subjects for CD8. Conclusions were preliminary, limited by small, heterogeneous patient numbers and non-standardized post-transplant time points. Donor-reactive sequences declined more than third party-reactive ones, suggesting partial antigen-specific deletion unrelated to withdrawal success. In a couple of subjects, low numbers of available donor cells limited the measurable donor-reactive repertoire.

About this clone itself: Its antigen remains unidentified. Base qualities are not at hand, and no much larger clone is one base apart.

Frozen genomic DNA underwent high-throughput TCRbeta CDR3 sequencing by immunoSEQ, including PCR amplification, mapping, bias correction and internal controls. The authors' analysis ran thus. Productive rearrangements were kept, and unique TCRbeta sequences were defined by CDR3 nucleotide sequence plus V and J gene. For classification of a sequence as donor-reactive, at least 5-fold expansion in CFSE-low cells relative to unstimulated pre-transplant cells and a frequency of at least 0.01% were required. Minimum frequency thresholds were set for each subject on the basis of the unstimulated sample with the lowest template count, so that a detection power of at least 90% was ensured. Jensen-Shannon divergence between the top 1000 TCRbeta sequences after and before transplant was used to measure repertoire turnover. Two-sided Fisher's exact tests were used to test for changes in how often donor-reactive sequences were detected. TCRdb limited this immuneACCESS table to in-frame rearrangements with V and J called. A share of clones is missing; checked studies link under half to unresolved V genes, and the rest is unexplained. V and J calls and clone size are given by that table; D and trimming were obtained from the DNA. For this sample there are some 9,200 clones; 55% to 85% appear just once. In total, the top ten clones hold roughly 23% of the sample.

Unstimulated PBMCs, after thawing, were stained for CD3, CD4 and CD8 and then FACS-sorted into CD3+CD4+ and CD3+CD8+ populations. All 8 studied subjects were randomized to withdrawal of immunosuppression. The Qiagen DNeasy Blood and Tissue Kit was used for isolation of genomic DNA. The CDR3 holds 17 amino acids from the cysteine to the phenylalanine. Of all the DNA, just the CDR3 is kept, 51 bases in frame from base 1. Cut back by 2 bases and 5 bases, the V and J ends lie 18 bases apart. From a lookup of the germline V gene, CDR1 and CDR2 are SNHLY and FYNNEI. The sequences come from CD8+ T cells from blood, collected at the approximately 15-month timepoint. The rearranged segments are TRBV2 and TRBJ2-2, with the D gene uncertain. This TCR came from a human patient who received a liver transplant. Following a transplant, some T lymphocytes may have been derived from the graft donor. The CDR3 region reads CASSEYTDSFLTGELFF. The DNA is TGTGCCAGCAGTGAATACACAGACTCTTTCCTGACCGGGGAGCTGTTTTTT.